The TCR beta chain described here comes from a study of OX40 agonist ivuxolimab in advanced cancers. In the study overall: Treatment of patients was with ivuxolimab, an agonistic anti-OX40 (CD134) antibody. General observations from the study: CD4+ and CD8+ blood T cells expanded clonally by week 6 at 0.1 to 3.0 mg/kg.

Comment on this clone: Its antigen is undetermined.

Enrollment shut out patients with autoimmune disease history or systemic immunosuppression. The CDR3 sequence is 15 residues long. With 4 bases clipped from V and 4 bases from J, the junction kept 9 bases outside the gene matches. The germline gives CDR1 SGHTA, CDR2 FQGNSA. This table comes from immunoSEQ multiplex PCR, and its TCRdb copy is limited to in-frame clones, with some not included. The sample holds roughly 60,000 clones, 84% seen once. The clonotype comes from an adult with an advanced solid tumor such as melanoma, head and neck, liver or kidney cancer. This sequence joins TRBV7-2 and TRBJ1-2; 7 bases are shared with TRBD1. Sequencing was performed on CD4+ or CD8+ T cells sorted from blood, taken in a trial of the OX40 agonist ivuxolimab. CDR3 loop: CASSSIPGGTYGYTF. The DNA of the CDR3 is TGTGCCAGCAGCTCCATCCCAGGGGGGACCTATGGCTACACCTTC.